One and the same sample provided the 10 T cell receptor beta chains below, sequenced in a study of T cells in Graves' hyperthyroidism and ophthalmopathy. From RNA transcripts, TCR beta CDR3 regions were amplified. The study used the HTBI primer set for a first-round RT-PCR of the TCR CDR3. TCRdb called the multiplex PCR reads again in MiXCR, with one record for every CDR3 protein. The table records about 250,000 distinct CDR3 sequences, about 16% of them present only once. The sequencing input was blood. The receptors shown here come from a woman aged 50 to 60 with Graves' hyperthyroidism that later progressed to Graves' ophthalmopathy.

At least ten counts were recorded for this clonotype. This chain links TRBV7-8 with TRBJ2-3, with D perhaps TRBD1 or TRBD2 (7 bases each). The germline gives CDR1 SGHVS, CDR2 FQNEAQ. The CDR3 length is 12 residues. Trimming shortened V by 6 bases and J by 10 bases, and 14 bases separated the two germline ends. The CDR3 DNA follows: TGTGCCAGCAGTTACTCAGGGGGGGCGCAGTATTTT. Translating gives CASSYSGGAQYF.

On this clonotype: At one end the junction does not follow the germline gene, possibly because of a read error. The chain carries TRBV6-1 and TRBJ1-1; 8 nucleotides match TRBD1. The germline gives CDR1 MNHNS, CDR2 SASEGT. The CDR3 consists of 16 residues. As DNA, the CDR3 is TGTGCCAGCGAGCCCTTGGCGGGGACAGGATCGACCCCCGCTTCCTTT. This translates into CASEPLAGTGSTPASF.

Many counts were recorded for this clonotype. The gene calls are TRBV3-1 and TRBJ2-3, with TRBD2 identical over 7 bases. CDR3 size: 19 residues. Germline V gene sequence: CDR1 LGHDT, CDR2 YNNKEL (reference sequence). J gave up 2 bases and V 4 bases, and 18 bases lay outside the gene matches. CDR3 nucleotides: TGTGCCAGCAGCCCGCAAGGGACCTTTATTGGGGACTACACAGATACGCAGTATTTT. Its protein product is CASSPQGTFIGDYTDTQYF.

The chain carries TRBV7-3 and TRBJ2-2; 10 bases are shared with TRBD2. The CDR3 runs to 16 residues. V lost 5 bases, J lost 3 bases, and 6 bases stayed unmatched. CDR1 is SGHTA, CDR2 FQGTGA, per germline. CDR3 coding DNA: TGTGCCAGCAGCCAAGTAGCGGGAGGCTACACCGGGGAGCTGTTTTTT. Translation: CASSQVAGGYTGELFF.

This clonotype appeared many times. The chain is built from TRBV11-2 and TRBJ2-5; D gene uncertain. The CDR3 spans 14 residues. Germline CDR1 and CDR2: SGHAT and FQNNGV. With 2 bases removed from V and 1 base from J, the gap between germline ends came to 8 bases. The DNA of the CDR3 is TGTGCCAGCAGCTTAAGACCCTCCCAAGAGACCCAGTACTTC. Protein product: CASSLRPSQETQYF. Full variable domain (outside the CDR3, taken from reference TRBV11-2 and TRBJ2-5): EAGVAQSPRYKIIEKRQSVAFWCNPISGHATLYWYQQILGQGPKLLIQFQNNGVVDDSQLPKDRFSAERLKGVDSTLKIQPAKLEDSAVYLCASSLRPSQETQYFGPGTRLLVL.

The DNA for the CDR3 is TGTGCCGGCATGCGAGGGGACAGGGTGAGGACTGAAGCTTTCTTT. Amino acids: CAGMRGDRVRTEAFF. The chain couples TRBV11-2 to TRBJ1-1; TRBD1 matches at 9 bases. The CDR3 sequence is 15 residues long. Trimming cost V 11 bases and J 5 bases; bases outside gene matches: 15. Germline assignment: CDR1 SGHAT and CDR2 FQNNGV.

This clonotype was counted only a few times. The chain combines TRBV7-9 with TRBJ1-2, with a weak D call TRBD1 (6 bases). The V gene's germline CDR1 is SEHNR and CDR2 FQNEAQ (reference sequence). This CDR3 is 14 amino acids long. V was shortened by 3 bases and J by 7 bases, with 15 bases between the two germline ends. DNA of the CDR3: TGTGCCAGCAGCTTGTCCGGGACATCGGCTGGCTACACCTTC. This codes for CASSLSGTSAGYTF.

Remarks on this clonotype: Being one base from a much bigger clone, this may be a read error. This sequence joins TRBV28 and TRBJ2-7, with D tentatively TRBD2 (6 bases). The CDR3 totals 13 residues. With 5 bases removed from V and 5 bases from J, the gap between germline ends came to 13 bases. CDR1 is MDHEN, CDR2 SYDVKM, per germline. For the CDR3, the DNA is TGTGCCAGCAGTCTCGGCGGGGAGGACGAGCAGTACTTC. Translated: CASSLGGEDEQYF. Filled out from reference TRBV28 and TRBJ2-7, the complete variable domain reads DVKVTQSSRYLVKRTGEKVFLECVQDMDHENMFWYRQDPGLGLRLIYFSYDVKMKEKGDIPEGYSVSREKKERFSLILESASTNQTSMYLCASSLGGEDEQYFGPGTRLTVT.

This clonotype has ten or more counts. This chain uses TRBV2 with TRBJ2-7; D may be TRBD1 (5 bases). Trimming pared 7 bases from V and 3 bases from J, leaving 13 bases between. The germline CDR1 and CDR2 sequences are SNHLY and FYNNEI. The CDR3 sequence is 13 residues long. CDR3 coding DNA: TGTGCCAGCATTGACAGTAAAGGCTACGAGCAGTACTTC. Its protein product is CASIDSKGYEQYF.

This clonotype was seen at least ten times. The CDR3 region is CASSLRGRPEAFF. Here the CDR3 DNA reads TGTGCCAGCAGTCTCAGGGGCAGGCCTGAAGCTTTCTTT. The chain combines TRBV7-2 with TRBJ1-1; D is perhaps TRBD1 (6 bases). V shed 6 bases and J shed 6 bases, with 14 bases lying between them. The CDR3 is made up of 13 amino acids. Germline-derived CDR1 and CDR2 are SGHTA and FQGNSA. Drawing the rest from reference TRBV7-2 and TRBJ1-1, the complete variable domain is GAGVSQSPSNKVTEKGKDVELRCDPISGHTALYWYRQSLGQGLEFLIYFQGNSAPDKSGLPSDRFSAERTGGSVSTLTIQRTQQEDSAVYLCASSLRGRPEAFFGQGTRLTVV.